The entry that follows covers one TCR beta chain sequence. Antigen unknown. This sample was taken from a study of T cells in localized non-small cell lung cancer. Study findings and constraints: Sequencing, confined to only one tumor region, leaves heterogeneity possible. Compared with tumor, uninvolved adjacent lung displayed greater T cell clonality, ranking highest overall. Elevated blood T cell density was associated with longer overall survival.

Sequencing was performed with immunoSEQ multiplex PCR; in TCRdb, only in-frame clones are kept and a portion is missing. This sample has roughly 1,800 clones, with approximately 32% found just once. V lost 2 bases to trimming and J lost 3 bases, with 10 bases between them. CDR3 size: 13 residues. Germline loops: CDR1 SQVTM, CDR2 ANQGSEA. This material consisted of lung tumor tissue, taken before any cancer treatment. The chain recombines TRBV29-1 with TRBJ1-1, with a weak D call TRBD1 (5 bases). This TCR was sampled from a female donor older than 55 with stage I squamous cell lung carcinoma. Written as DNA, the CDR3 is TGCAGCGTTGAAATTGGGGCTTACACTGAAGCTTTCTTT. Protein product: CSVEIGAYTEAFF.